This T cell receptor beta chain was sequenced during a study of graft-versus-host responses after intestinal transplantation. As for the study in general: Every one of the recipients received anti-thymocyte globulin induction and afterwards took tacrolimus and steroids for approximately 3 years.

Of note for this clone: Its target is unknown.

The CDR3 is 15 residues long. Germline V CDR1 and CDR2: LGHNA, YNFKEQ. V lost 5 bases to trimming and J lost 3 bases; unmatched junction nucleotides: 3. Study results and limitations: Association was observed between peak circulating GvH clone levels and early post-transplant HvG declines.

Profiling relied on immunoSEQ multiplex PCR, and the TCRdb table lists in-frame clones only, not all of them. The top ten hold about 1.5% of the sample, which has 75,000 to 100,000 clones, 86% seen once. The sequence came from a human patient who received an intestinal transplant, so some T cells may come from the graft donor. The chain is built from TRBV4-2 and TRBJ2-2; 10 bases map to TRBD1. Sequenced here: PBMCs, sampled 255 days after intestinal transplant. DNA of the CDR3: TGTGCCAGCAGCTCCGGACAGGGGGACACCGGGGAGCTGTTTTTT. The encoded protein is CASSSGQGDTGELFF.